Listed below are T cell receptor beta chains from one sample, sequenced in a study of blood T cell repertoires in COVID-19. Libraries were prepared by immunoSEQ multiplex PCR; TCRdb keeps only in-frame clonotypes and omits some of them. The sample records around 370,000 clones, about 88% being singletons. Sequencing was performed on peripheral blood. The receptors derive from a woman in her 70s with COVID-19, enrolled during active disease. CDR3s include the opening cysteine and the closing phenylalanine or tryptophan. Each record gives: V gene, J gene, D gene, clone size, CDR3 DNA, CDR3 protein. A D gene is named only where the DNA matches it firmly. Size values are once, few and many counts, or a class for expanded clones, and some rows have none.

>TRBV7-2|TRBJ2-1|TRBD2|NA
TGTGCCAGCAGCTTAGGACCGACTAGCGGGGGGTCTGAGCAGTTCTTC
CASSLGPTSGGSEQFF
>TRBV5-1|TRBJ1-6|NA|NA
TGCGCCAGCAGCTTGGTAGGGACACAGAGCTCCTATAATTCACCCCTCCACTTT
CASSLVGTQSSYNSPLHF
>TRBV10-3|TRBJ2-7|TRBD2|NA
TGTGCCACATCTAGCGGGGGCGAGCAGTACTTC
CATSSGGEQYF
>TRBV27|TRBJ2-7|TRBD2|NA
TGTGCCAGCAGTTTATCTAGCGGGGGCGTCTACGAGCAGTACTTC
CASSLSSGGVYEQYF
>TRBV6-2/TRBV6-3|TRBJ2-7|TRBD2|NA
TGTGCCAGCAGTTACGGACTAGCGGTCGAGCAGTACTTC
CASSYGLAVEQYF
>TRBV6-1|TRBJ1-5|NA|NA
TGTGCCAGCAGTGAGCTAAGGACAAGAGCTCAGCCCCAGCATTTT
CASSELRTRAQPQHF
>TRBV12-3/TRBV12-4|TRBJ1-2|TRBD1|NA
TGTGCCAGCAGTCCACAGGGGATCTATGGCTACACCTTC
CASSPQGIYGYTF
>TRBV28|TRBJ1-5|TRBD1|NA
TGTGCCAGCAGTTCCGGGACAGGGAACAATCAGCCCCAGCATTTT
CASSSGTGNNQPQHF
>TRBV11-2|TRBJ2-7|TRBD1|NA
TGTGCCAGCAGCTTAGGACAGGGTCCCAACGAGCAGTACTTC
CASSLGQGPNEQYF
>TRBV11-3|TRBJ2-3|NA|NA
TGTGCCAGCAGCTTAGCCCCGGGTGCCACAGATACGCAGTATTTT
CASSLAPGATDTQYF
>TRBV6-5|TRBJ1-5|NA|NA
TGTGCCAGCAGACAGTATGGCGATCAGCCCCAGCATTTT
CASRQYGDQPQHF
>TRBV12-3/TRBV12-4|TRBJ1-6|NA|NA
TGTGCCAGCGGGGCCCCAAAAACACCCCTCCACTTT
CASGAPKTPLHF
>TRBV19|TRBJ1-5|NA|few
TGTGCCAGTAGTATTGACAGCCTCGGGCCCCAGCATTTT
CASSIDSLGPQHF